These 23 T cell receptor beta chains came from one sample sequenced in a study of blood T cell repertoires in COVID-19. Clones were read by immunoSEQ multiplex PCR, and TCRdb kept only the in-frame ones, dropping some. The sample lists about 110,000 clones; approximately 85% were seen once. Sequenced material: peripheral blood. The receptors shown here come from an older woman with acute or convalescent COVID-19.

This chain joins TRBV30 and TRBJ1-6; 11 nucleotides align to TRBD1. Germline-derived CDR1 and CDR2 are GTSNPN and SVGIG (reference sequence). The CDR3 runs 15 residues. V gave up 8 bases and J gave up 7 bases; unmatched junction bases: 10. CDR3 bases: TGTGCCGGTGGACAGGGGGCGAGACAGAATTCACCCCTCCACTTT. As protein: CAGGQGARQNSPLHF.

The rearrangement joins TRBV5-1 to TRBJ2-7, with 11 bases matching TRBD1. The CDR3 runs 16 residues. CDR1 is SGHRS, CDR2 YFSETQ, per germline. After removal of 1 base from V and 4 bases from J, the junction contained 7 bases not matched to a gene. The DNA of the CDR3 is TGCGCCAGCAGCTTGTCACCGGGACAGGGGGTGTACGAGCAGTACTTC. Translated: CASSLSPGQGVYEQYF.

This sequence joins TRBV4-1 and TRBJ1-1; the D gene is possibly TRBD1 (5 bases). This CDR3 comprises 16 residues. Germline V gene sequence: CDR1 MGHRA, CDR2 YSYEKL. V was shortened by 0 bases and J by 0 bases, with 11 bases between the two germline ends. CDR3 protein: CASSQEGAAMNTEAFF. The CDR3 DNA reads TGCGCCAGCAGCCAAGAAGGGGCCGCGATGAACACTGAAGCTTTCTTT.

The rearrangement links TRBV5-1 to TRBJ1-6; 8 bases are a match to TRBD1. The CDR3 length is 14 residues. After removal of 5 bases from V and 16 bases from J, the junction contained 14 bases not matched to a gene. Per germline, CDR1 SGHRS and CDR2 YFSETQ. The CDR3 DNA is TGCGCCAGCAGAGTAAAGGACAGGGACTCCAAGCTCCACTTT. Translating gives CASRVKDRDSKLHF.

This clone appeared a single time. The chain has TRBV7-2 and TRBJ2-4, with D maybe TRBD1 (8 bases). This CDR3 has 16 residues. The V and J ends lost 5 bases and 3 bases respectively, with 17 bases between them. CDR1 and CDR2 (germline): SGHTA, FQGNSA. The chain's CDR3 is CASSADHRGGKNIQYF. In DNA, the CDR3 is TGTGCCAGCAGCGCAGATCACAGGGGGGGCAAAAACATTCAGTACTTC.

The CDR3 DNA is TGTGCCAGCAGCCTACAGGGGGCCTCCAATTCACCCCTCCACTTT. Translated: CASSLQGASNSPLHF. V gene TRBV7-2 combines with J gene TRBJ1-6; 9 nucleotides line up with TRBD1. This CDR3 has 15 amino acids. Germline V gene sequence: CDR1 SGHTA, CDR2 FQGNSA. V shed 5 bases and J 7 bases; nucleotides not matched to a gene: 6.

This chain uses TRBV15 with TRBJ2-5; no clear D. Trimming shortened V by 8 bases and J by 0 bases, and 10 bases separated the two germline ends. Germline V lookup: CDR1 LNHNV, CDR2 YYDKDF (reference sequence). This CDR3 contains 13 residues. The DNA of the CDR3 is TGTGCCACCGCGAGAATGTACCAAGAGACCCAGTACTTC. Amino acids: CATARMYQETQYF.

The gene calls are TRBV24-1 and TRBJ2-3; D unclear. With 4 bases removed from V and 2 bases from J, the gap between germline ends came to 6 bases. CDR1 is KGHDR, CDR2 SFDVKD, per germline. The CDR3 covers 13 residues. DNA of the CDR3: TGTGCCACCAGTGACACTACCACAGATACGCAGTATTTT. Protein product: CATSDTTTDTQYF.

The genes are TRBV7-2 and TRBJ2-7, with a weak D call TRBD2 (6 bases). Trimming took 4 bases from V and 2 from J, leaving 12 bases between them. CDR1 SGHTA and CDR2 FQGNSA come from the germline V gene. The CDR3 has 14 amino acids. The CDR3 DNA follows: TGTGCCAGCAGCTCCCAGGGAGGACCCTACGAGCAGTACTTC. Translating it yields CASSSQGGPYEQYF.

This clone was counted between two and nine times. This rearrangement joins TRBV28 to TRBJ1-1, with D unresolved. The germline gives CDR1 MDHEN, CDR2 SYDVKM. Trimming removed 5 bases from V and 1 base from J, with 14 bases in between. There are 15 residues in the CDR3. The CDR3 nucleotides read TGTGCCAGCAGTCCACCTGAAGTGAGGAACACTGAAGCTTTCTTT. It codes for CASSPPEVRNTEAFF.

This clone turned up a few times. The chain links TRBV6-2 or TRBV6-3 to TRBJ1-1; D possibly corresponds to TRBD1 (5 bases). The V gene lost 2 bases and the J gene lost 7 bases, with 17 bases spanning the gap. CDR1 MNHEY and CDR2 SVGEGT come from the germline V gene. The length of the CDR3 is 15 residues. The CDR3 sequence: CASSYRGGRGSEAFF. In DNA form, the CDR3 reads TGTGCCAGCAGTTACAGGGGAGGCCGGGGGAGTGAAGCTTTCTTT.

Only one count was recorded for this clone. The chain has TRBV5-1 and TRBJ2-5; 8 positions match TRBD1. The J segment lost 6 bases and the V segment lost 4 bases, leaving 8 bases of the junction unmatched. The CDR3 is 14 amino acids. Per germline, CDR1 SGHRS and CDR2 YFSETQ. In DNA form, the CDR3 reads TGCGCCAGCAGCATGGCCCAGGGGGCACAGACCCAGTACTTC. Amino acids: CASSMAQGAQTQYF.

V and J are TRBV6-5 and TRBJ1-1; 8 bases line up with TRBD1. V dropped 0 bases and J dropped 5; count of bases not matched to a gene: 8. The CDR3 sequence is 16 residues long. Germline CDR1 reads MNHEY; CDR2 reads SVGAGI. CDR3 in DNA: TGTGCCAGCAGTTACTCGATTGGACAGGGAGCTACTGAAGCTTTCTTT. Translation gives CASSYSIGQGATEAFF.

The chain links TRBV18 to TRBJ2-5; 8 bases map to TRBD1. CDR1 KGHSH and CDR2 LQKENI come from the germline V gene. This CDR3 has 14 amino acids. J lost 3 bases, V lost 2 bases, and 2 bases had no gene match. In DNA form, the CDR3 reads TGTGCCAGCTCACCAGTGGACAGGGAAGAGACCCAGTACTTC. It yields the protein CASSPVDREETQYF.

V gene TRBV7-6 combines with J gene TRBJ1-3; D unclear. V was shortened by 5 bases and J by 4 bases, with 24 bases between the two germline ends. CDR3 length: 18 residues. Germline-derived CDR1 and CDR2 are SGHVS and FNYEAQ. The CDR3 coding sequence is TGTGCCAGCAGCCCAAGATATCGGGAGTCGGTCCGGGGAAACACCATATATTTT. Translated, it gives CASSPRYRESVRGNTIYF.

This clone was found many times. The rearrangement joins TRBV2 to TRBJ1-1; 7 bases fit TRBD1. V dropped 8 bases and J dropped 8; count of bases not matched to a gene: 5. Germline V CDR1 and CDR2: SNHLY, FYNNEI. CDR3 size: 11 residues. The CDR3 nucleotides are TGTGCCAGCGGACAGGAGATAGAAGCTTTCTTT. Residues: CASGQEIEAFF.

V and J are TRBV7-2 and TRBJ1-6; 8 bases are shared with TRBD1. This CDR3 region has 16 residues. J lost 6 bases, V lost 5 bases, and 9 bases had no gene match. From germline, CDR1 is SGHTA and CDR2 FQGNSA. The DNA for the CDR3 is TGTGCCAGCAGCAACGGACAGGGCTTCGGTAATTCACCCCTCCACTTT. This translates into CASSNGQGFGNSPLHF.

A few counts support this clone. The chain links TRBV5-4 to TRBJ2-6; 7 bases align to TRBD2. The germline CDR1 and CDR2 sequences are SGHNT and YYREEE (reference sequence). With V trimmed by 0 bases and J by 0 bases, 3 bases remained unmatched. CDR3 length: 17 residues. The DNA for the CDR3 is TGTGCCAGCAGCTTGGTCAGGACTAGCTCTGGGGCCAACGTCCTGACTTTC. This sequence encodes CASSLVRTSSGANVLTF.

The chain links TRBV4-3 to TRBJ1-6; D not certain. CDR1 and CDR2 from the germline V gene are LGHNA and YSLEER. The CDR3 consists of 15 residues. The V and J ends lost 2 bases and 5 bases respectively, with 10 bases between them. The CDR3 DNA is TGCGCCAGCAGCCAAAATGGCTTCGATAATTCACCCCTCCACTTT. Translated: CASSQNGFDNSPLHF.

The V call is TRBV18, the J call TRBJ1-6; a possible D gene is TRBD1 (5 bases). The V end lost 3 bases, the J end lost 10 bases, and 16 bases lay between the germline ends. CDR1 and CDR2 from the germline V gene are KGHSH and LQKENI. This CDR3 contains 15 residues. Here the CDR3 reads CASSPSRGNGSPLHF. The CDR3 region has the DNA TGTGCCAGCTCACCTTCCCGGGGGAATGGATCACCCCTCCACTTT.

The chain couples TRBV11-3 to TRBJ2-5; TRBD1 agrees at 9 bases. Germline loops: CDR1 SGHNT, CDR2 YENEEA. The CDR3 has 18 residues. The V gene end was trimmed by 1 base and the J gene end by 3 bases; junction bases not matched to a gene: 12. DNA for the CDR3: TGTGCCAGCAGCTTAGGGCTACAGGGGGCGAGGCAAGAAGAGACCCAGTACTTC. The encoded protein is CASSLGLQGARQEETQYF.

There are a few counts of this clone. The chain is built from TRBV5-1 and TRBJ2-5, with a tentative D call TRBD1 (5 bases). The CDR3 runs 17 residues. The ends were cut back, 0 bases at V and 5 bases at J, with 20 bases in the middle. The germline V gene has CDR1 SGHRS and CDR2 YFSETQ. DNA of the CDR3: TGCGCCAGCAGCTTGGGGACATCCTCCGGAAGGGTGGAGACCCAGTACTTC. Its translation: CASSLGTSSGRVETQYF.

This clone has only a few counts. The rearrangement links TRBV3-1 (or the pseudogene TRBV3-2) to TRBJ1-5; D not certain. In germline, CDR1 is LGHDT, CDR2 YNNKEL (reference sequence). Trimming took 6 bases from V and 8 from J, leaving 8 bases between them. CDR3 size: 11 residues. Here the CDR3 reads CASSPIEPQHF. CDR3 coding DNA: TGTGCCAGCAGTCCGATAGAGCCCCAGCATTTT.